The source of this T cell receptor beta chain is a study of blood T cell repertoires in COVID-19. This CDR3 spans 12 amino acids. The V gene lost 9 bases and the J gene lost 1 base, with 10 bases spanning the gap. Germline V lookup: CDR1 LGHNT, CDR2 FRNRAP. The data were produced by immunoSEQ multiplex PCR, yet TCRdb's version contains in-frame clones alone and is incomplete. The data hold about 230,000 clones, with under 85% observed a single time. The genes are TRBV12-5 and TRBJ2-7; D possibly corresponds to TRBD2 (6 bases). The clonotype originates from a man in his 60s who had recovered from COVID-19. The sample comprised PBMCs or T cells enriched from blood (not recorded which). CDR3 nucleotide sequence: TGTGCTAGCGGCGGGGTTTCCTACGAGCAGTACTTC. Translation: CASGGVSYEQYF.